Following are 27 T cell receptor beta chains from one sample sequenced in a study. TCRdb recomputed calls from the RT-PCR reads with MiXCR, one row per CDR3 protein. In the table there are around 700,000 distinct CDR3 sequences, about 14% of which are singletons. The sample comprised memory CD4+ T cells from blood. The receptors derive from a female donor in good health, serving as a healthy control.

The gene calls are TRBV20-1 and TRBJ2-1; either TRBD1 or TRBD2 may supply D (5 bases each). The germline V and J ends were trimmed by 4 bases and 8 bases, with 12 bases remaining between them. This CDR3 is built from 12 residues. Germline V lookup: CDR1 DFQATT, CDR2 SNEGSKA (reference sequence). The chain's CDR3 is CSAKGWRDEQFF. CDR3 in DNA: TGCAGTGCTAAGGGGTGGCGGGATGAGCAGTTCTTC.

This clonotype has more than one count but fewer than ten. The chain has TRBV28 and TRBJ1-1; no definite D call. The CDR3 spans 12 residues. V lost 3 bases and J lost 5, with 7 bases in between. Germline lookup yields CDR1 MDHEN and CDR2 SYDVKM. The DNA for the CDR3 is TGTGCCAGCAGTTTGACACTGACTGAAGCTTTCTTT. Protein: CASSLTLTEAFF.

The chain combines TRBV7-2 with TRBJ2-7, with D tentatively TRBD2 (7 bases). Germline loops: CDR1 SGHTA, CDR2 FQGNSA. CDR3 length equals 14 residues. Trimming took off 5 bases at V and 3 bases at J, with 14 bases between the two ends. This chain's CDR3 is CASSPQGRGYEQYF. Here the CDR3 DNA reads TGTGCCAGCAGCCCTCAGGGGAGGGGCTACGAGCAGTACTTC.

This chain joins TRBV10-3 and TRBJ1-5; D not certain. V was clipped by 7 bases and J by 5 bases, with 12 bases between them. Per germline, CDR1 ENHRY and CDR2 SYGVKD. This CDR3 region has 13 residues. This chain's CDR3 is CAIKGTGDQPQHF. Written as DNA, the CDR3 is TGTGCCATCAAAGGCACGGGAGATCAGCCCCAGCATTTT.

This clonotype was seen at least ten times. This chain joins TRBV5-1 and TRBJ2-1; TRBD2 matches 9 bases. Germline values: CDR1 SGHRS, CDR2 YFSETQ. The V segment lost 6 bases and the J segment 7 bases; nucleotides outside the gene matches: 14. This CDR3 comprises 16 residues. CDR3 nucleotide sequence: TGCGCCAGCAAATTGGACGTAGCGGGAGTAGGAAATGAGCAGTTCTTC. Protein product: CASKLDVAGVGNEQFF.

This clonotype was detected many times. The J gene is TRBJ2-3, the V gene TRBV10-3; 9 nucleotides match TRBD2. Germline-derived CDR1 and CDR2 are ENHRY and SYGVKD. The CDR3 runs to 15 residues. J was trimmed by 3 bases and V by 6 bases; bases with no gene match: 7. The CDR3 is CAIRKGGRETDTQYF. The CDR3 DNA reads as TGTGCCATCAGGAAAGGCGGGAGGGAAACAGATACGCAGTATTTT.

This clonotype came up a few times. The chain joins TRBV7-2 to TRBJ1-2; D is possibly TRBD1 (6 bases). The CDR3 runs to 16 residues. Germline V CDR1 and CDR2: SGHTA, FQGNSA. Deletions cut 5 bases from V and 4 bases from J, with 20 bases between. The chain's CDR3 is CASSRTTGDPLYGYTF. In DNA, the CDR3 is TGTGCCAGCAGCCGAACGACAGGAGATCCCCTCTATGGCTACACCTTC.

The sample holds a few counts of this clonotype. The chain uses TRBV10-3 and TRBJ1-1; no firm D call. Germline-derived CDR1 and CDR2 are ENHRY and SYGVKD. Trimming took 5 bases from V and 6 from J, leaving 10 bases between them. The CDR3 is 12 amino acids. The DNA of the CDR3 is TGTGCCATCAGTCTAGGCGGCGCTGAAGCTTTCTTT. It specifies CAISLGGAEAFF.

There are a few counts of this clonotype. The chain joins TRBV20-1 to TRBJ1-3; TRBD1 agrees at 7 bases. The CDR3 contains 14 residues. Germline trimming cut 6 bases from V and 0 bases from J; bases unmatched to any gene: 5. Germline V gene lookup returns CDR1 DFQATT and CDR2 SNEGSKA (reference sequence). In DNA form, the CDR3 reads TGCAGTGCATCGGACAGGACCTCTGGAAACACCATATATTTT. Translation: CSASDRTSGNTIYF.

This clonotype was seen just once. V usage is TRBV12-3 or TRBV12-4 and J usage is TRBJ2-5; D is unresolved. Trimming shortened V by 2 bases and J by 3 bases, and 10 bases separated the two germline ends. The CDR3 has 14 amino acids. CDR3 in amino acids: CASSLRSREETQYF. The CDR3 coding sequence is TGTGCCAGCAGTTTAAGGAGTAGGGAAGAGACCCAGTACTTC.

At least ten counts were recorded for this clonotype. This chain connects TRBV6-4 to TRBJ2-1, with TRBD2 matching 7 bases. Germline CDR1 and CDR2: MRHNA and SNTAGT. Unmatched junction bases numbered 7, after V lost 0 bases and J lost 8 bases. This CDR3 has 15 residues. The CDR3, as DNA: TGTGCCAGCAGTGACTCGCGTTGGGGAGGGGATGAGCAGTTCTTC. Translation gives CASSDSRWGGDEQFF.

The CDR3 nucleotides read TGTGCCAGTGCGAGCGGGGGGGCTAATTTACGAGAGACCCAGTACTTC. Its translation: CASASGGANLRETQYF. The V call is TRBV27, the J call TRBJ2-5; TRBD2 matches 10 bases. Per germline, CDR1 MNHEY and CDR2 SMNVEV (reference sequence). J was trimmed by 4 bases and V by 9 bases; bases with no gene match: 14. The CDR3 sequence is 16 residues long.

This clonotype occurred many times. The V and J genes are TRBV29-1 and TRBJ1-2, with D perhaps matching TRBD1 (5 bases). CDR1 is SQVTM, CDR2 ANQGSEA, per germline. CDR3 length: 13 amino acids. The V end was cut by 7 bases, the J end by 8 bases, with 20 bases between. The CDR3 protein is CSGGTPEGGGYTF. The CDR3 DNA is TGCAGCGGCGGGACCCCCGAAGGTGGCGGCTACACCTTC.

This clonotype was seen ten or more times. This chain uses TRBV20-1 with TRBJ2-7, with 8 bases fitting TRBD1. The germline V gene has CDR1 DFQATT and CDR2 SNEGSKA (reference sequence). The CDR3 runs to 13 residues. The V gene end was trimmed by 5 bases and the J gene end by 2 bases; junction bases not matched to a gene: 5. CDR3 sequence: CSAWTGSAYEQYF. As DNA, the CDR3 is TGCAGTGCTTGGACAGGGTCGGCCTACGAGCAGTACTTC.

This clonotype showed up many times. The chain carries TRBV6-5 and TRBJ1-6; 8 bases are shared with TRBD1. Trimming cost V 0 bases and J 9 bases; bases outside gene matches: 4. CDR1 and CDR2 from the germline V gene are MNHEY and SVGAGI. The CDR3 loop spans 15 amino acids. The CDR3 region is CASSYSGRGLSPLHF. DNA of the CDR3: TGTGCCAGCAGTTACTCTGGCAGGGGGCTTTCACCCCTCCACTTT.

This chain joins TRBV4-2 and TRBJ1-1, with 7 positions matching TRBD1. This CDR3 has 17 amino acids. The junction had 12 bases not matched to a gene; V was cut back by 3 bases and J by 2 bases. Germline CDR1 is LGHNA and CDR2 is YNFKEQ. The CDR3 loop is CASSQVTGAGRNTEAFF. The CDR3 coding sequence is TGTGCCAGCAGCCAGGTTACAGGGGCCGGGAGAAACACTGAAGCTTTCTTT.

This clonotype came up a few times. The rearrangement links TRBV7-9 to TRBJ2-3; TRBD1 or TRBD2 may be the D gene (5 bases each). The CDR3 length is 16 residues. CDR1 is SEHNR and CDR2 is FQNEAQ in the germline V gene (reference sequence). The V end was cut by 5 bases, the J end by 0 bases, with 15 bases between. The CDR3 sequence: CASSEGRHTSTDTQYF. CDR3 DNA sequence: TGTGCCAGCAGCGAGGGACGGCATACTAGCACAGATACGCAGTATTTT.

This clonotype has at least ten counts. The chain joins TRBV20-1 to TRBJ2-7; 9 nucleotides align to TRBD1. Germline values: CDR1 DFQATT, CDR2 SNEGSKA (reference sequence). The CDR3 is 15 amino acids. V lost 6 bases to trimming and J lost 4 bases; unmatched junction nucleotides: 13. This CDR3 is CSAAPLTGGLYEQYF. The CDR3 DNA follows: TGCAGTGCAGCCCCCCTGACAGGGGGTTTGTACGAGCAGTACTTC.

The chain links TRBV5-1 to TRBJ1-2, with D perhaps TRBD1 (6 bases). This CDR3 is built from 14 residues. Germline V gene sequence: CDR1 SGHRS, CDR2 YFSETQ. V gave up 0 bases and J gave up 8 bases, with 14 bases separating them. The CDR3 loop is CASSLERGAWGYTF. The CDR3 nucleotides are TGCGCCAGCAGCTTGGAGCGGGGGGCCTGGGGCTACACCTTC. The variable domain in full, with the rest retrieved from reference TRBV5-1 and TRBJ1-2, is KAGVTQTPRYLIKTRGQQVTLSCSPISGHRSVSWYQQTPGQGLQFLFEYFSETQRNKGNFPGRFSGRQFSNSRSEMNVSTLELGDSALYLCASSLERGAWGYTFGSGTRLTVV.

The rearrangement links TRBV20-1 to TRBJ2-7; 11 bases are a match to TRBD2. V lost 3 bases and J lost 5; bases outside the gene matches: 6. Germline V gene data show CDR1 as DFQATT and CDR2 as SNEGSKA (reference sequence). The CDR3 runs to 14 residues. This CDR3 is CSARLPLAGDEQYF. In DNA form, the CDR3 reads TGCAGTGCTAGGCTCCCACTAGCGGGGGACGAGCAGTACTTC.

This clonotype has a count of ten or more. CDR3 region: CSAHQRISYNEQFF. The CDR3 region has the DNA TGCAGTGCTCACCAGCGGATTTCCTACAATGAGCAGTTCTTC. The chain is built from TRBV20-1 and TRBJ2-1, with a tentative D call TRBD2 (5 bases). V dropped 5 bases and J dropped 1 base, with 12 bases sitting between them. The germline gives CDR1 DFQATT, CDR2 SNEGSKA (reference sequence). The CDR3 runs to 14 residues.

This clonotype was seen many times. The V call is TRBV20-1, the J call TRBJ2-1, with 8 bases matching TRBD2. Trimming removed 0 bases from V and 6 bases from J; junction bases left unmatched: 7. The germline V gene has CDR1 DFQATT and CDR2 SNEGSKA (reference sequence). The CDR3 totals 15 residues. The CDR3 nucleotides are TGCAGTGCTAGAGACCCCGGGACTAGTGGCAATGAGCAGTTCTTC. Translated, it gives CSARDPGTSGNEQFF.

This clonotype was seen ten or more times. In DNA form, the CDR3 reads TGCGCCAGCAGCTTCTCCGGGAACTACGAGCAGTACTTC. This sequence encodes CASSFSGNYEQYF. The rearrangement links TRBV5-1 to TRBJ2-7; D possibly corresponds to TRBD2 (5 bases). Deletions cut 2 bases from V and 3 bases from J, with 9 bases between. Germline V CDR1 and CDR2: SGHRS, YFSETQ. CDR3 length equals 13 residues. The whole variable domain, filled in from reference TRBV5-1 and TRBJ2-7, reads KAGVTQTPRYLIKTRGQQVTLSCSPISGHRSVSWYQQTPGQGLQFLFEYFSETQRNKGNFPGRFSGRQFSNSRSEMNVSTLELGDSALYLCASSFSGNYEQYFGPGTRLTVT.

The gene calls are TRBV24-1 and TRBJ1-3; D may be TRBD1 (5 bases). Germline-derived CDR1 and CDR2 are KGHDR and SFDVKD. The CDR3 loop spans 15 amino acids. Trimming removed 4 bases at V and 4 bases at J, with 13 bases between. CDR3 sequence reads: CATSDDRDGGNTIYF. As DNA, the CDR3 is TGTGCCACCAGTGACGACCGGGACGGAGGAAACACCATATATTTT.

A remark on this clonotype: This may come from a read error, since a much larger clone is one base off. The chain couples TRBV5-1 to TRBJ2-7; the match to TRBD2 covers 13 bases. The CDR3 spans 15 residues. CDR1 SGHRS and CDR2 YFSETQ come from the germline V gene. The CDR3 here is CAGSTRTSGSDEQYF. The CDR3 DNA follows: TGCGCCGGCAGCACGCGGACTAGCGGGAGTGACGAGCAGTACTTC.

The CDR3 coding sequence is TGTGCCACGCAACTTCATCTAGCGGGGGGGACCTACGAGCAGTACTTC. This translates into CATQLHLAGGTYEQYF. V usage is TRBV11-2 and J usage is TRBJ2-7; 12 bases are a match to TRBD2. The germline V gene has CDR1 SGHAT and CDR2 FQNNGV. Unmatched junction bases numbered 12, after V lost 10 bases and J lost 2 bases. There are 16 residues in the CDR3.

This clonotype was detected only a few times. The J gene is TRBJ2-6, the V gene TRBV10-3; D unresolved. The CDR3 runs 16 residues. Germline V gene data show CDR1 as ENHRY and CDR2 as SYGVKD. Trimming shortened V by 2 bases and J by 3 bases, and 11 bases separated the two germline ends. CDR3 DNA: TGTGCCATCAGTGAGCGAGTAACTGGTGGGGCCAACGTCCTGACTTTC. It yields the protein CAISERVTGGANVLTF.